This is a list of T cell receptor beta chains from one sample in a study of beta chain features in type 1 diabetes. TCRdb's copy holds only in-frame clones and misses some; the assay was immunoSEQ multiplex PCR. The table has roughly 140,000 clones, 8.5% to 14% seen once; the top ten hold about 2.1%. The sample was central memory CD4+ T cells from blood. These receptors originate from a man between 18 and 35 years old in good health. Both conserved end residues are part of each CDR3. The D gene is left open where the match is weak. Clone size is shown for a subset of rows, as once, few, many or a class of expanded clone.

d_call j_call clone_size v_call cdr3_nt cdr3_aa
NA TRBJ1-5 NA TRBV6-6 TGTGCCAGCAGTTCCTCTAGGGGGCAGCCCCAGCATTTT CASSSSRGQPQHF
NA TRBJ2-7 NA TRBV7-2 TGTGCCAGCAGCTTTATCTTCAACCACGAGCAGTACTTC CASSFIFNHEQYF
TRBD1 TRBJ1-1 NA TRBV18 TGTGCCAGCTCACCGGGACAGAACATGAACACTGAAGCTTTCTTT CASSPGQNMNTEAFF
NA TRBJ2-7 NA TRBV28 TGTGCCAGCAGTTTTGGGCAGAGCTACGAGCAGTACTTC CASSFGQSYEQYF
NA TRBJ1-1 NA TRBV29-1 TGCAGCGTTGGGGCAGGGTGGGCATATGAAGCTTTCTTT CSVGAGWAYEAFF
NA TRBJ2-7 few TRBV6-6 TGTGCCAGCAGTCCCAACGGCAAGGGCGAGCAGTACTTC CASSPNGKGEQYF
NA TRBJ2-4 few TRBV30 TGTGCCTGGAGTAGACAGGGCGGGGTTCAAAACATTCAGTACTTC CAWSRQGGVQNIQYF
NA TRBJ2-1 NA TRBV28 TGTGCCAGCAGTTTAGGGACTGGAACCTACAATGAGCAGTTCTTC CASSLGTGTYNEQFF
NA TRBJ1-1 NA TRBV7-2 TGTGCCAGCAGCTTGGGACACAGCATGAACACTGAAGCTTTCTTT CASSLGHSMNTEAFF
TRBD1 TRBJ1-5 few TRBV27 TGTGCCAGCAGTAAGGACAGGGAGGGGCAGCCCCAGCATTTT CASSKDREGQPQHF